The rows below give T cell receptor beta chains drawn from one sample of a study of metastatic and nonmetastatic thyroid tumors. TCRdb re-processed the PCR reads through MiXCR. The table records 25,000 to 30,000 clones, around 17% of them present only once. The sequencing input was blood. Source of these receptors: a male donor with papillary thyroid cancer or a benign thyroid nodule (not recorded which). Some clones in this sample may be carry-over from other donors' samples. Each CDR3 is given with its conserved first and last residue. The D gene is left open where the match is weak. Some rows have no size entry. The others give once, few or many, or a class for an expanded clone.

cdr3_length	v_call	clone_size	d_call	j_call	cdr3_nt	cdr3_aa
14	TRBV20-1	many	TRBD2	TRBJ2-7	TGCAGTGCTTGGACTAGCGGGAGTATGTACGAGCAGTACTTC	CSAWTSGSMYEQYF
14	TRBV6-2/TRBV6-3	-	TRBD2	TRBJ2-7	TGTGCCAGCCATGGACTAGGCCATACCTACGAGCAGTACTTC	CASHGLGHTYEQYF
14	TRBV20-1	-	TRBD1	TRBJ1-1	TGCAGTGCTACATCTACAGGGGAAGGGGGTGAAGCTTTCTTT	CSATSTGEGGEAFF
14	TRBV9	many	-	TRBJ2-1	TGCGCCAGCAGCGCAGAAGGCGGAGGGGATGAGCAGTTCTTC	CASSAEGGGDEQFF
12	TRBV28	many	-	TRBJ1-1	TGTGCCAGCAGCTTATTGAACACTGAAGCTTTCTTT	CASSLLNTEAFF
15	TRBV2	many	-	TRBJ1-1	TGTGCCAGCAGTGTTCGGGCAGCCATGAACACTGAAGCTTTCTTT	CASSVRAAMNTEAFF
12	TRBV30	many	TRBD1	TRBJ2-1	TGTGCCTGTTCAGGGGGATACAATGAGCAGTTCTTC	CACSGGYNEQFF
13	TRBV5-8	many	-	TRBJ2-3	TGTGCCAGCAGCAAGAGGTACACAGATACGCAGTATTTT	CASSKRYTDTQYF
12	TRBV12-3/TRBV12-4	many	TRBD1	TRBJ1-5	TGTGCCAGCAACCCACAGGGGCAGCCCCAGCATTTT	CASNPQGQPQHF
14	TRBV27	medium-sized	-	TRBJ2-1	TGTGCCAGCGGTGGGGACGGTACCTACAATGAGCAGTTCTTC	CASGGDGTYNEQFF
12	TRBV19	many	-	TRBJ1-1	TGTGCCAGTAGTATGCTCAGGACTGAAGCTTTCTTT	CASSMLRTEAFF
14	TRBV20-1	-	TRBD2	TRBJ2-1	TGCAGTGCTCTGACTAGCGGGACCTACAATGAGCAGTTCTTC	CSALTSGTYNEQFF
14	TRBV2	many	-	TRBJ2-1	TGTGCCAGCAGTGAGGATCTAGTCGGCGATGAGCAGTTCTTC	CASSEDLVGDEQFF
14	TRBV2	few	-	TRBJ1-4	TGTGCCAGCAGGGAAAGGCCCTCAAATGAAAAACTGTTTTTT	CASRERPSNEKLFF
12	TRBV6-1	-	-	TRBJ2-3	TGTGCCAGCAGTGAAAGATTTGATACGCAGTATTTT	CASSERFDTQYF
13	TRBV27	many	-	TRBJ1-2	TGTGCCAGCAGTTCCTTATACAGGGATGGCTACACCTTC	CASSSLYRDGYTF
14	TRBV5-1	-	-	TRBJ2-3	TGCGCCAGCAGCTTGTTGCTGAGCACAGATACGCAGTATTTT	CASSLLLSTDTQYF
13	TRBV20-1	-	-	TRBJ2-2	TGCAGTGCTAGTAGGTTAGCCACCGGGGAGCTGTTTTTT	CSASRLATGELFF
18	TRBV20-1	many	TRBD1	TRBJ2-5	TGCAGTGCCAGCCCAACTGGACAGGGGCCAGGAGTAGGAGAGACCCAGTACTTC	CSASPTGQGPGVGETQYF
15	TRBV5-1	many	TRBD1	TRBJ1-2	TGCGCCAGCAGCTTGGCCTGGACAGGAGCTTATGGCTACACCTTC	CASSLAWTGAYGYTF
15	TRBV20-1	-	-	TRBJ2-1	TGCAGTGCTAGTACCGGTGGGACCGGATTAGGTGAGCAGTTCTTC	CSASTGGTGLGEQFF
14	TRBV12-3/TRBV12-4	many	-	TRBJ1-1	TGTGCCAGCAGTTGGACAGTAGGCGACACTGAAGCTTTCTTT	CASSWTVGDTEAFF
14	TRBV20-1	many	-	TRBJ2-7	TGCAGTGCTTTTTCCGGGACGTCTGCCTACGAGCAGTACTTC	CSAFSGTSAYEQYF
16	TRBV6-1	many	-	TRBJ1-5	TGTGCCAGCAGTGAGTCGGGGGGGGGTTTCAATCAGCCCCAGCATTTT	CASSESGGGFNQPQHF
15	TRBV28	many	-	TRBJ2-7	TGTGCCAGCAGTTTCGACGATACAGGTTTTTACGAGCAGTACTTC	CASSFDDTGFYEQYF
16	TRBV4-1	many	-	TRBJ1-1	TGCGCCAGCAGCCAACCATCTCGGGGGGTGAACACTGAAGCTTTCTTT	CASSQPSRGVNTEAFF
17	TRBV15	-	TRBD2	TRBJ2-5	TGTGCCACCATCAGAGATCCCTTGCGGGGGGGCCGCGAGACCCAGTACTTC	CATIRDPLRGGRETQYF
16	TRBV9	many	-	TRBJ2-1	TGTGCCAGCAGCGTAGTGGCGGGTCGGTCCTACAATGAGCAGTTCTTC	CASSVVAGRSYNEQFF
13	TRBV15	many	-	TRBJ1-1	TGTGCCACCAGCAGAGATGGTTTGGCTGAAGCTTTCTTT	CATSRDGLAEAFF
14	TRBV29-1	many	-	TRBJ2-3	TGCAGCCCCGGACTAAGCCCAACGGGAGATACGCAGTATTTT	CSPGLSPTGDTQYF
18	TRBV9	many	TRBD2	TRBJ2-5	TGTGCCAGCAGCGTATATGCGGGACTAGCGGGAGTCCAAGAGACCCAGTACTTC	CASSVYAGLAGVQETQYF
13	TRBV27	medium-sized	-	TRBJ2-2	TGTGCCAGCAGTTTATCGACTACCGGGGAGCTGTTTTTT	CASSLSTTGELFF
11	TRBV28	-	-	TRBJ2-7	TGTGCCAGCAGTCCTCTTACAGAGCAGTACTTC	CASSPLTEQYF
15	TRBV15	-	TRBD1	TRBJ1-6	TGTGCCACCAGCAGCCGGGACAGGGGCAATTCACCCCTCCACTTT	CATSSRDRGNSPLHF
13	TRBV6-2/TRBV6-3	medium-sized	TRBD1	TRBJ2-7	TGTGCCAGCAGCCTCGACAGGGGTCACGAGCAGTACTTC	CASSLDRGHEQYF
13	TRBV29-1	many	TRBD1	TRBJ1-4	TGCAGCGGCGGGACAGATGATAATGAAAAACTGTTTTTT	CSGGTDDNEKLFF
15	TRBV2	many	TRBD2	TRBJ2-1	TGTGCCACCGAAGGACCCAGGACTAGCTGGAATGAGCAGTTCTTC	CATEGPRTSWNEQFF
15	TRBV2	few	-	TRBJ1-6	TGTGCCATCACACGACAGCCCGGAACTAATTCACCCCTCCACTTT	CAITRQPGTNSPLHF
16	TRBV20-1	many	TRBD2	TRBJ2-7	TGCAGTGCTAACATAGCGGGGAGCCCTCTCACCTACGAGCAGTACTTC	CSANIAGSPLTYEQYF
14	TRBV12-3/TRBV12-4	many	TRBD1	TRBJ2-7	TGTGCCAGCAGTTACAGGGGACGGGAATACGAGCAGTACTTC	CASSYRGREYEQYF
13	TRBV15	medium-sized	TRBD1	TRBJ2-7	TGTGCCACCCGCGGGACAGGGATGTACGAGCAGTACTTC	CATRGTGMYEQYF
15	TRBV7-2	once	-	TRBJ1-6	TGTGCCAGCAGCTTACAGGGGTACGATAATTCACCCCTCCACTTT	CASSLQGYDNSPLHF
13	TRBV20-1	-	TRBD2	TRBJ2-5	TGCAGTTCTAGCGGGAGGGCCACAGATACCCAGTACTTC	CSSSGRATDTQYF